This T cell receptor beta chain was sequenced for a study of T cells in Graves' hyperthyroidism and ophthalmopathy. About the research overall: Peripheral blood samples were taken at initial diagnosis, prior to any treatment.

Sample collection date corresponds to first hyperthyroidism diagnosis, prior to any ophthalmopathy symptoms. Researchers took RNA transcripts and amplified the TCR beta CDR3 regions from them. Initially, a first-round RT-PCR of the TCR CDR3 employed the HTBI primer set. TCRdb independently ran MiXCR on the multiplex PCR reads; one entry per CDR3 protein. The sample lists 380,000 or so distinct CDR3 sequences, approximately 13% occurring once. Whole-study findings and limits: The model predicted ophthalmopathy a median around six months before onset. In the blood, most expanded thyroid clonotypes above 0.001 appeared as well.

The V gene lost 5 bases and the J gene lost 6 bases, with 8 bases spanning the gap. The CDR3 contains 12 residues. This clonotype was seen ten or more times. The target antigen is unknown. The TCR sequence derives from a man younger than 40 with Graves' hyperthyroidism that later progressed to Graves' ophthalmopathy. The V gene is TRBV12-3 or TRBV12-4, the J gene TRBJ2-1, with D perhaps TRBD1 (6 bases). Sequences were obtained from blood. The CDR3 nucleotides are TGTGCCAGCAGTCACAGGGTCAATGAGCAGTTCTTC. It yields the protein CASSHRVNEQFF.